A single sample is the source of the 3 T cell receptor beta chains below, sequenced in a study of shared clonotypes between healthy human individuals. Sequenced by immunoSEQ multiplex PCR; TCRdb stores in-frame clones only, minus some. This table has around 2,100,000 clones, roughly 95% appearing once. Naive CD8 cells, CD45RO-negative and positively selected for CCR7, excluded terminally differentiated effector memory CD45RA+ cells. What was sequenced was naive CD8+ T cells sorted from blood. The source of these receptors is a man aged 18 to 30 in good health.

The V call is TRBV6-1, the J call TRBJ2-1, with a possible D match to TRBD1 (5 bases). V was cut by 2 bases and J by 2 bases, with 10 bases left in between. Germline CDR1 is MNHNS and CDR2 is SASEGT. This CDR3 has 15 residues. CDR3 DNA sequence: TGTGCCAGCAGTGAAATGGCAGGGCCCTACAATGAGCAGTTCTTC. Protein product: CASSEMAGPYNEQFF.

This clone was observed a few times. In the same sample, other DNA sequences code for this CDR3. V and J are TRBV7-9 and TRBJ2-7, with 9 bases lining up with TRBD2. V lost 4 bases, J lost 2 bases, and 3 bases stayed unmatched. The CDR3 spans 14 residues. Germline V CDR1 and CDR2: SEHNR, FQNEAQ (reference sequence). Here the CDR3 DNA reads TGTGCCAGCAGCTCGACTAGCGGAGCCTACGAGCAGTACTTC. Residues: CASSSTSGAYEQYF. Full variable domain (outside the CDR3, taken from reference TRBV7-9 and TRBJ2-7): DTGVSQNPRHKITKRGQNVTFRCDPISEHNRLYWYRQTLGQGPEFLTYFQNEAQLEKSRLLSDRFSAERPKGSFSTLEIQRTEQGDSAMYLCASSSTSGAYEQYFGPGTRLTVT.

This chain links TRBV4-3 with TRBJ2-1; maybe TRBD2 (5 bases). From germline, CDR1 is LGHNA and CDR2 YSLEER. This CDR3 region has 14 residues. V dropped 0 bases and J dropped 12 bases, with 15 bases sitting between them. DNA of the CDR3: TGCGCCAGCAGCCAAGATTACTCACGGGATGTGCAGTTCTTC. This codes for CASSQDYSRDVQFF.